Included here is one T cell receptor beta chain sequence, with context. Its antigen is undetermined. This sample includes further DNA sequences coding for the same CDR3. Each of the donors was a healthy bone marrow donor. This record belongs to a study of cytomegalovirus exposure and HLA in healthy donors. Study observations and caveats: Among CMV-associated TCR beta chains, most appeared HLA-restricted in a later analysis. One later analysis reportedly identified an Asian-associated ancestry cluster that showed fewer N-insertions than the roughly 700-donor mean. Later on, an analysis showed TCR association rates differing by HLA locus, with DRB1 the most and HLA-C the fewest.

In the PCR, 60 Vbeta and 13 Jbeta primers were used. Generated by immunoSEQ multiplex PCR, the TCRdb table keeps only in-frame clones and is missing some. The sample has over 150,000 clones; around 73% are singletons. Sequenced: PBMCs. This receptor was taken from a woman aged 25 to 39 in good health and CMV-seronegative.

The CDR3 DNA follows: TGTGCCAGCAGGGAACAGGGTAGCTCCTACGAGCAGTACTTC. Translated, it gives CASREQGSSYEQYF. This chain joins TRBV6-1 and TRBJ2-7; tentative D call: TRBD1 (6 bases). Germline CDR1 and CDR2: MNHNS and SASEGT. This CDR3 is 14 amino acids long. V was clipped by 6 bases and J by 0 bases, with 12 bases between them.